The clone carrying this T cell receptor beta chain came up a few times. The antigen remains undetermined. Disease in donors with ophthalmopathy had moderate-to-severe activity, CAS ≥3, NOSPECS ≥4 and under 3 months' duration. The diagnosis combined clinical symptoms, thyroxine, TRAb, thyroid ultrasound and orbital computed tomography scans. CDR1 is SEHNR, CDR2 FQNEAQ, per germline (reference sequence). The CDR3 has 14 amino acids. With V trimmed by 5 bases and J by 6 bases, 8 bases remained unmatched. This sample is drawn from a study of Graves' ophthalmopathy and Graves' hyperthyroidism. Study observations and caveats: Distinction of ophthalmopathy from stable hyperthyroidism by a 13-signature model reached 85% to 90% sensitivity and more than 65% specificity.

Using RNA transcripts, the TCR beta CDR3 regions were amplified. HTBI primers were used in a first-round RT-PCR, which preceded a second-round multiplex PCR. TCRdb recomputed calls from the multiplex PCR reads with MiXCR, one row per CDR3 protein. This sample yields almost 750,000 distinct CDR3 sequences, of which around 40% are seen a single time; about 40% belongs to the top ten. The specimen sequenced was peripheral blood. The chain links TRBV7-9 to TRBJ1-1; 8 bases map to TRBD1. The clonotype originates from an adult man with Graves' ophthalmopathy. The CDR3 DNA follows: TGTGCCAGCAGCCTCACCTTGGACAGGGCTGAAGCTTTCTTT. It encodes CASSLTLDRAEAFF.